This TCR beta chain was found in a study of blood T cell repertoires in COVID-19. Turning to the study itself: COVID-19 samples collected from the United States, Italy and Spain covered acute and convalescent phases. T cells, B-cell-depleted T cells, or PBMCs provided the cDNA or gDNA that served as material.

The method was immunoSEQ multiplex PCR; TCRdb's version includes in-frame clones alone and lacks a portion of them. The table lists 70,000 to 100,000 clones, about 80% of them singletons. Germline CDR1 reads SGHTA; CDR2 reads FQGNSA. The CDR3 runs 15 residues. V trimming: 4 bases; J trimming: 8 bases; junction bases outside the gene matches: 11. Sequencing input: peripheral blood. The clonotype originates from a woman between 45 and 65 years old with acute or convalescent COVID-19. The chain combines TRBV7-2 with TRBJ1-2, with 9 positions matching TRBD1. For the CDR3, the DNA is TGTGCCAGCAGCTCCCGGGGGACAGGGCAGCAGGGCTACACCTTC. Amino acids: CASSSRGTGQQGYTF.